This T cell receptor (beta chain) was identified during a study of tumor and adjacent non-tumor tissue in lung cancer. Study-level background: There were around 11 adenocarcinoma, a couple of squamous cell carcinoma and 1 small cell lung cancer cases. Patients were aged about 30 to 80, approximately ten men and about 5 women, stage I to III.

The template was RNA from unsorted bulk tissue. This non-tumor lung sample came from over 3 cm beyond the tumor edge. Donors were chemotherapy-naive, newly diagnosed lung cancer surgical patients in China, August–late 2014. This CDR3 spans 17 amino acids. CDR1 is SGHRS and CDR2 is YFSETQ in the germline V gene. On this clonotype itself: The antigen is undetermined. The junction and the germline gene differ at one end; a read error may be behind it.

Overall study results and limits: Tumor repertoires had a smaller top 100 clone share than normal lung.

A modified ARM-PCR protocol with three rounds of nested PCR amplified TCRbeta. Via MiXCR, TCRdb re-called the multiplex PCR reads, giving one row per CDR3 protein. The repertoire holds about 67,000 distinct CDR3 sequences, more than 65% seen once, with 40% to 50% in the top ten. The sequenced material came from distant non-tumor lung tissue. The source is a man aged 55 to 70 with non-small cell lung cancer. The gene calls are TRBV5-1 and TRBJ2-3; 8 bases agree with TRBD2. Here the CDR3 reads CASSLELLADCTDTQYF. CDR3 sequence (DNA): TGTGCCAGCAGCTTGGAATTACTAGCGGATTGCACAGATACGCAGTATTTT. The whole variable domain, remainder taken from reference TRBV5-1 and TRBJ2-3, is KAGVTQTPRYLIKTRGQQVTLSCSPISGHRSVSWYQQTPGQGLQFLFEYFSETQRNKGNFPGRFSGRQFSNSRSEMNVSTLELGDSALYLCASSLELLADCTDTQYFGPGTRLTVL.